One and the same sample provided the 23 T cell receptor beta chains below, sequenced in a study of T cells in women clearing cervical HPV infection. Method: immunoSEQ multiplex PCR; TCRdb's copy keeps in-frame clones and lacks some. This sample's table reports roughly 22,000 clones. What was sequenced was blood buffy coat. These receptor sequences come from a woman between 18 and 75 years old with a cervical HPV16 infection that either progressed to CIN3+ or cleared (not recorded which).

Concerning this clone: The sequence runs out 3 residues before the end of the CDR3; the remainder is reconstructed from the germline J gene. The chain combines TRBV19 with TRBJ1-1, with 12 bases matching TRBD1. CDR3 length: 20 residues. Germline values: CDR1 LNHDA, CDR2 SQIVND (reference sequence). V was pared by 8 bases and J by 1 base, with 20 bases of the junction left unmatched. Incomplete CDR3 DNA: TGTGCCAGTCGTCCCCTGGTGGGGACAGGGGGCAGTTGGGCGAACACTGAA. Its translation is CASRPLVGTGGSWANTE. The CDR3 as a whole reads CASRPLVGTGGSWANTEAFF. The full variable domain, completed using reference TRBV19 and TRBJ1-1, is DGGITQSPKYLFRKEGQNVTLSCEQNLNHDAMYWYRQDPGQGLRLIYYSQIVNDFQKGDIAEGYSVSREKKESFPLTVTSAQKNPTAFYLCASRPLVGTGGSWANTEAFFGQGTRLTVV.

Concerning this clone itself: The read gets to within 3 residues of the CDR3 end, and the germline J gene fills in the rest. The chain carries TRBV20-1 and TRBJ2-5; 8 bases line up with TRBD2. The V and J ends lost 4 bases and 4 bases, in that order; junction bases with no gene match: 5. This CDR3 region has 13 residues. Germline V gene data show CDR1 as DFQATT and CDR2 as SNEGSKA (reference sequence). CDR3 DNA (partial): TGCAGTGCTATGGTAGCGGGATCAGAGACC. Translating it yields CSAMVAGSET. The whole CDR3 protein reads CSAMVAGSETQYF.

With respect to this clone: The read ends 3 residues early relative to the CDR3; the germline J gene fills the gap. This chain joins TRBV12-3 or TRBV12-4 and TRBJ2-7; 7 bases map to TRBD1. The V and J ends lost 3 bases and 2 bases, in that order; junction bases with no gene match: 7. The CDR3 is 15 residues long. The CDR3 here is CASSFLGGVTYEQYF. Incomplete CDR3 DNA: TGTGCCAGCAGTTTTTTAGGGGGCGTCACCTACGAG.

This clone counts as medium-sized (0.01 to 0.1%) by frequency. The DNA read from the CDR3 is TGCGCCAGCAGCTTGGTTCTCCAGGGTGACTATGGC. Its protein is CASSLVLQGDYG. The full CDR3 protein reads CASSLVLQGDYGYTF. The chain couples TRBV5-1 to TRBJ1-2; a weak D match, TRBD1 (5 bases). The read stops 3 residues short of the end of the CDR3; the missing end is completed from the germline J gene. The V gene lost 0 bases and the J gene lost 3 bases, with 12 bases spanning the gap. This CDR3 contains 15 residues. In germline, CDR1 is SGHRS, CDR2 YFSETQ.

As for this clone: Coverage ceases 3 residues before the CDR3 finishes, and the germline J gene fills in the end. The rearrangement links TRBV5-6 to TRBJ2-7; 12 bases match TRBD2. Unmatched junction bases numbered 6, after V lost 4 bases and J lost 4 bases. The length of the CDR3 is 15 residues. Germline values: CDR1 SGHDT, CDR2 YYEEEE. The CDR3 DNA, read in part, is TGTGCCAGCAGCGCGGGGACTAGCGGGTTATACGAG. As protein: CASSAGTSGLYE. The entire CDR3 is CASSAGTSGLYEQYF.

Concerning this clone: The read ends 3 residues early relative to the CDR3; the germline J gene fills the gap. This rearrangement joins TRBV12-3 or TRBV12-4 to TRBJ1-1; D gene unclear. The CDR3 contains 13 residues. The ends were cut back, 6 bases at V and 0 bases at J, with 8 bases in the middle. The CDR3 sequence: CASSRQLNTEAFF. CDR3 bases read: TGTGCCAGCAGCCGACAACTGAACACTGAA.

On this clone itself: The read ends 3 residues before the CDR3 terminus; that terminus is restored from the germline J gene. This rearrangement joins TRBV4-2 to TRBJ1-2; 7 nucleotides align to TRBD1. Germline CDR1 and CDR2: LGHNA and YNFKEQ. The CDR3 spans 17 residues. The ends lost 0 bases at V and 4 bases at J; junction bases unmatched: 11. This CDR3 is CASSQEGPRGVTYGYTF. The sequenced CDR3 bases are TGTGCCAGCAGCCAAGAGGGGCCCAGGGGGGTTACCTATGGC.

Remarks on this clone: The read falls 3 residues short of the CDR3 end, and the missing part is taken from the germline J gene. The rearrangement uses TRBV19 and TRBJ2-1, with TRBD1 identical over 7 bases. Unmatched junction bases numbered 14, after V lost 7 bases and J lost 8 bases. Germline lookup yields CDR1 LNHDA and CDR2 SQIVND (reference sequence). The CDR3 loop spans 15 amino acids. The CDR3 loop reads CASTLGSGTVYEQFF. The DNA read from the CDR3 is TGTGCCAGTACCCTCGGCTCCGGGACAGTCTATGAG.

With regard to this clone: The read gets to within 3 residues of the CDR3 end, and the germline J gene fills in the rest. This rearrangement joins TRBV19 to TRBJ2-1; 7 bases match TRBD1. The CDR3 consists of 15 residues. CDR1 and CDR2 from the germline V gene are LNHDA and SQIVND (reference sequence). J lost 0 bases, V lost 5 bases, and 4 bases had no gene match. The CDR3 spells CASSEGQSSYNEQFF. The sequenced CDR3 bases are TGTGCCAGTAGTGAGGGACAGAGCTCCTACAATGAG.

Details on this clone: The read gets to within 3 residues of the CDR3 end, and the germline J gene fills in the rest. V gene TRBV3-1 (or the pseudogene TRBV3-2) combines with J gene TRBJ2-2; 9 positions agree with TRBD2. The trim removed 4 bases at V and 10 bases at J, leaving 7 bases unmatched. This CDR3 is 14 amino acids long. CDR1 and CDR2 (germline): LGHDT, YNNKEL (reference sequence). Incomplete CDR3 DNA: TGTGCCAGCAGCCTCCGGACTAGCGATTTGGAG. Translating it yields CASSLRTSDLE. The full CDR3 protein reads CASSLRTSDLELFF.

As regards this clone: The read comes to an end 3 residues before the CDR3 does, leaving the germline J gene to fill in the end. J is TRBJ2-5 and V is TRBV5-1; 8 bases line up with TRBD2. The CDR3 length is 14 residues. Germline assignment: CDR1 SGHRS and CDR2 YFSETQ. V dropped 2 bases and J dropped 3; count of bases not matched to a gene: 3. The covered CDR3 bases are TGCGCCAGCAGCTTAAAACTAGCGGAAGAGACC. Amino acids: CASSLKLAEET. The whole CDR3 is CASSLKLAEETQYF.

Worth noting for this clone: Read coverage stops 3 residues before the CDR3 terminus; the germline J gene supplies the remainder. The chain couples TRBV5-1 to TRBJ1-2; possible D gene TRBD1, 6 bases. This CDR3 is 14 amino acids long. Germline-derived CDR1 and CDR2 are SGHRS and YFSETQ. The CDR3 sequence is CASSPRGQREGYTF. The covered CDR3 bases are TGCGCCAGCAGCCCCCGGGGACAAAGGGAAGGC.

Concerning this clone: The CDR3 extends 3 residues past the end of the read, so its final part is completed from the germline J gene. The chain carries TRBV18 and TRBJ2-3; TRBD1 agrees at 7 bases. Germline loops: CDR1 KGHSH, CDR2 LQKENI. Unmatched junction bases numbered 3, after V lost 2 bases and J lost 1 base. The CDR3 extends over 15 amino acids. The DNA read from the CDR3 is TGTGCCAGCTCACCAATACAGGGGCGCACAGATACG. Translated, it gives CASSPIQGRTDT. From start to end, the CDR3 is CASSPIQGRTDTQYF.

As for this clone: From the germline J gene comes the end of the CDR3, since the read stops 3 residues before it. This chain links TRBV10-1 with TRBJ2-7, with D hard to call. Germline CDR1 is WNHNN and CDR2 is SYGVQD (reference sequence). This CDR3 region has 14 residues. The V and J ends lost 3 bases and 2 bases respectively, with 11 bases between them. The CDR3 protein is CASSDVRFAYEQYF. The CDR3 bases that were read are TGCGCCAGCAGTGATGTGCGGTTCGCCTACGAG.

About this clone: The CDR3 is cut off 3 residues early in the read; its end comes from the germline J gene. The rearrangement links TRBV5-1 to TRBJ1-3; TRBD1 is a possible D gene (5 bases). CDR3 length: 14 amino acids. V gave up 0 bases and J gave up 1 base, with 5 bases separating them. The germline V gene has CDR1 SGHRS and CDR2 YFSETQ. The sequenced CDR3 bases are TGCGCCAGCAGCTTGGCAGGGTCTGGAAACACC. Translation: CASSLAGSGNT. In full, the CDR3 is CASSLAGSGNTIYF.

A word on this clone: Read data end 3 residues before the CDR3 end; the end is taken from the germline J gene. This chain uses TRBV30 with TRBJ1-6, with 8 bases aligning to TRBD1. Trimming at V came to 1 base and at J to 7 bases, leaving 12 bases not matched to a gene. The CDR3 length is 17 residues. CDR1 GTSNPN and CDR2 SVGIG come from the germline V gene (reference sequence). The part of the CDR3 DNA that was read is TGTGCCTGGAGTGGGTGGGCAGGGACAGGCGAAAATTCACCC. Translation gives CAWSGWAGTGENSP. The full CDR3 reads CAWSGWAGTGENSPLHF.

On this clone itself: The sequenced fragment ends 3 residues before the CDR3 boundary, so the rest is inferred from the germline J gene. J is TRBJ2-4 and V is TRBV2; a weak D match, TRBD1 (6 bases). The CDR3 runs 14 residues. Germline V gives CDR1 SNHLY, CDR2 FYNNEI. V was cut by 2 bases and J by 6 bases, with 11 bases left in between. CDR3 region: CASSELQGGNIQYF. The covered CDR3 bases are TGTGCCAGCAGTGAATTACAGGGCGGAAACATT.

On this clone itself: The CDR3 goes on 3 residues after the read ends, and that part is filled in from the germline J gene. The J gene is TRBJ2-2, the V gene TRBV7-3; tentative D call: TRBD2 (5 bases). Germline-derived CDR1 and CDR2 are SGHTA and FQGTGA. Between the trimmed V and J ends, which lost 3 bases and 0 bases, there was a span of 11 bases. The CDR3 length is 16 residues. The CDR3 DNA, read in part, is TGTGCCAGCAGCTTCCCGGGCGGGTCGAACACCGGGGAG. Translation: CASSFPGGSNTGE. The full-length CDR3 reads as CASSFPGGSNTGELFF.

Here the CDR3 reads CASSLGDRREKLFF. The sequenced part of the CDR3 DNA is TGCGCCAGCAGCTTGGGGGACAGACGTGAAAAA. V is TRBV5-1 and J is TRBJ1-4; 7 bases are a match to TRBD1. From the germline J gene comes the end of the CDR3, since the read stops 3 residues before it. Trimming cost V 0 bases and J 7 bases; bases outside gene matches: 3. Germline V gene data show CDR1 as SGHRS and CDR2 as YFSETQ. The CDR3 is made up of 14 amino acids.

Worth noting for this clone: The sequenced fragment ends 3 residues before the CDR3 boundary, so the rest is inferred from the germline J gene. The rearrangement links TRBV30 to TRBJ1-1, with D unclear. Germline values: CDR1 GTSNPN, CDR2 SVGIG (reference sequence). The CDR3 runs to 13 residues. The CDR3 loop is CAWSLGLGREAFF. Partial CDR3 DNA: TGTGCCTGGAGTCTTGGGCTGGGCAGGGAA.

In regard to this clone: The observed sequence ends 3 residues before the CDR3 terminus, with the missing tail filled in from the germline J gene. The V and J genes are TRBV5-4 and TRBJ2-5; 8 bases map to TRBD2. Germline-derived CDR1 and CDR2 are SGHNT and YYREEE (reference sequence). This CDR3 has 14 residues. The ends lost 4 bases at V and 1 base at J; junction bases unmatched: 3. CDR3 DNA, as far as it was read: TGTGCCAGCAGCCCAGGACTAGCCCAAGAGACC. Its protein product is CASSPGLAQET. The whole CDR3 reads CASSPGLAQETQYF. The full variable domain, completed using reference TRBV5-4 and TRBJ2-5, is ETGVTQSPTHLIKTRGQQVTLRCSSQSGHNTVSWYQQALGQGPQFIFQYYREEENGRGNFPPRFSGLQFPNYSSELNVNALELDDSALYLCASSPGLAQETQYFGPGTRLLVL.

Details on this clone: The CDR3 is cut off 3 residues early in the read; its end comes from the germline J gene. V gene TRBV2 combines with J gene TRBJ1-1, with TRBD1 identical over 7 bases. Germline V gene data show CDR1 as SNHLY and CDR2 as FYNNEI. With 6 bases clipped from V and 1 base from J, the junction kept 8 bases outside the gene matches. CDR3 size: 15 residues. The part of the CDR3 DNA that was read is TGTGCCAGCAGAAAGGGGGCGCGAGGGAACACTGAA. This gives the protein CASRKGARGNTE. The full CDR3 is CASRKGARGNTEAFF.

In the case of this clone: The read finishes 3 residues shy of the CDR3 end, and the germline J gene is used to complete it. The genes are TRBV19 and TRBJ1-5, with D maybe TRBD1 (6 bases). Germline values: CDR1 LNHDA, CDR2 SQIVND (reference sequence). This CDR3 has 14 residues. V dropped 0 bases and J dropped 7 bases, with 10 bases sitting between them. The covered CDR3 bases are TGTGCCAGTAGTATAGAGGGGGCTGGACAGCCC. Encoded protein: CASSIEGAGQP. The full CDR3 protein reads CASSIEGAGQPQHF.